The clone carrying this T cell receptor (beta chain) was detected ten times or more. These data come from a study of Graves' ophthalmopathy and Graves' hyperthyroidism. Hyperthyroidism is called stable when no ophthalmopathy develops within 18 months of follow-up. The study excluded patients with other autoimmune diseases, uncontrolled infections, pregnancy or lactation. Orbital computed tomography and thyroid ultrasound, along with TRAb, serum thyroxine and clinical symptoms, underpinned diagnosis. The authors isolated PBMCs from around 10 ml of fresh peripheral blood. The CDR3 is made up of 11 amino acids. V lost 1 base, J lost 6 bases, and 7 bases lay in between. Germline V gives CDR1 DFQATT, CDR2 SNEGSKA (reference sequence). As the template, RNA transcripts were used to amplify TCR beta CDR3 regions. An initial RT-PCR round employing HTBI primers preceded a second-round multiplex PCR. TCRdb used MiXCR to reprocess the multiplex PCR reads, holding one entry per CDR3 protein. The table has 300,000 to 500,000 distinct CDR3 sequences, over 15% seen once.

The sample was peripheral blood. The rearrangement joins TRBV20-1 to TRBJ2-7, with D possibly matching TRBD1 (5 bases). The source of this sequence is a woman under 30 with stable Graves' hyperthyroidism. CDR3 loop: CSARAGFEQYF. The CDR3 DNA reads TGCAGTGCTAGAGCAGGGTTCGAGCAGTACTTC.